The rows below give T cell receptor beta chains drawn from one sample of a study of blood T cell repertoires in COVID-19. Measured with immunoSEQ multiplex PCR; TCRdb has only the in-frame clones, and not every one. The sample lists tens of thousands of clones, around 85% seen once, with more than 40% in the top ten. Sequencing input: peripheral blood. These receptor sequences come from a man aged 55-75 years with active or convalescent COVID-19. CDR3s include the opening cysteine and the closing phenylalanine or tryptophan. D genes are given only for firm matches. The listing skips clone size in some rows; elsewhere it reads once, few, many or a size class.

j_call,d_call,clone_size,v_call,cdr3_aa,cdr3_nt
TRBJ2-3,NA,NA,TRBV11-3,CASSLGPSTDTQYF,TGTGCCAGCAGCTTAGGGCCGAGCACAGATACGCAGTATTTT
TRBJ1-2,NA,NA,TRBV4-3,CASSQDRLYGYTF,TGCGCCAGCAGCCAAGACAGACTCTATGGCTACACCTTC
TRBJ1-2,TRBD1,NA,TRBV4-1,CASSQLGTGSLYGYTF,TGCGCCAGCAGCCAGCTCGGGACAGGGAGTCTCTATGGCTACACCTTC
TRBJ2-3,TRBD2,few,TRBV11-2,CASSLLGGGAPDTQYF,TGTGCCAGCAGCTTATTGGGCGGGGGGGCCCCGGATACGCAGTATTTT
TRBJ1-5,TRBD1,NA,TRBV2,CASSADRGNFQPQHF,TGTGCCAGCAGCGCTGACAGGGGGAATTTTCAGCCCCAGCATTTT
TRBJ1-5,TRBD1,NA,TRBV28,CASSSGGGGYQPQHF,TGTGCCAGCAGTTCAGGGGGCGGAGGATATCAGCCCCAGCATTTT
TRBJ2-2,TRBD2,NA,TRBV27,CASSLTSGNTGELFF,TGTGCCAGCAGTTTGACTAGCGGTAACACCGGGGAGCTGTTTTTT
TRBJ2-5,TRBD1,few,TRBV19,CASSPYLPQGIARETQYF,TGTGCCAGTAGTCCCTACCTTCCACAGGGGATAGCGAGGGAGACCCAGTACTTC
TRBJ2-6,TRBD1,NA,TRBV11-3,CASSLSGTGLSGANVLTF,TGTGCCAGCAGCTTATCGGGGACAGGGCTCTCTGGGGCCAACGTCCTGACTTTC
TRBJ1-3,TRBD1,NA,TRBV7-6,CASSLTGSGNTIYF,TGTGCCAGCAGCTTGACAGGGTCTGGAAACACCATATATTTT
TRBJ2-2,TRBD2,NA,TRBV15,CATSRVASGTGELFF,TGTGCCACCAGCAGAGTGGCTAGCGGGACCGGGGAGCTGTTTTTT
TRBJ2-1,NA,NA,TRBV15,CATSRDLGSSYNEQFF,TGTGCCACCAGCAGAGATCTGGGGAGCTCCTACAATGAGCAGTTCTTC
TRBJ2-3,NA,NA,TRBV6-1,CASSESTRAPSQYF,TGTGCCAGCAGTGAATCGACGAGGGCCCCCTCGCAGTATTTT
TRBJ2-1,NA,NA,TRBV11-3,CASSPMVGGRSSYNEQFF,TGTGCCAGCAGCCCAATGGTGGGTGGGAGAAGCTCCTACAATGAGCAGTTCTTC
TRBJ1-2,TRBD1,NA,TRBV6-5,CASGIDREENGYTF,TGTGCCAGCGGGATAGACAGGGAAGAGAATGGCTACACCTTC
TRBJ2-1,TRBD2,NA,TRBV7-2,CASTLGGASGEQFF,TGTGCCAGCACCCTCGGGGGGGCTAGCGGTGAGCAGTTCTTC
TRBJ2-2,NA,NA,TRBV2,CASSLGAGAGTGELFF,TGTGCCAGCAGTTTGGGGGCAGGGGCCGGCACCGGGGAGCTGTTTTTT
TRBJ1-4,NA,many,TRBV27,CASSPWGGGGGEKLFF,TGTGCCAGCAGCCCATGGGGCGGGGGCGGTGGTGAAAAACTGTTTTTT
TRBJ2-1,TRBD1,few,TRBV10-3,CAISERGQDEQFF,TGTGCCATCAGTGAAAGGGGGCAGGATGAGCAGTTCTTC
TRBJ2-5,NA,NA,TRBV5-1,CASSLAGAETQYF,TGCGCCAGCAGCTTGGCAGGCGCCGAGACCCAGTACTTC
TRBJ1-6,NA,NA,TRBV28,CASSLDSGTYNSPLHF,TGTGCCAGCAGTTTAGATTCAGGGACCTATAATTCACCCCTCCACTTT
TRBJ1-2,TRBD1,NA,TRBV27,CASSSIGQGNYGYTF,TGTGCCAGCAGTTCCATAGGACAGGGCAACTATGGCTACACCTTC
TRBJ1-6,NA,NA,TRBV10-3,CAISDPTTTGSDSPLHF,TGTGCCATCAGTGACCCTACGACTACGGGATCGGATTCACCCCTCCACTTT
TRBJ1-3,NA,NA,TRBV21-1,CASSKGGPPYSGNTIYF,TGTGCCAGCAGCAAAGGTGGGCCCCCGTACTCTGGAAACACCATATATTTT
TRBJ2-2,TRBD1,NA,TRBV7-8,CASSLMWDRGLGSTGELFF,TGTGCCAGCAGCTTGATGTGGGACAGGGGGCTGGGAAGCACCGGGGAGCTGTTTTTT
TRBJ2-3,TRBD1,NA,TRBV19,CATTLGGQAFSTDTQYF,TGTGCCACCACTCTAGGGGGACAGGCCTTTAGCACAGATACGCAGTATTTT
TRBJ2-5,TRBD2,NA,TRBV7-9,CASSFGLEETQYF,TGTGCCAGCAGCTTCGGACTAGAGGAGACCCAGTACTTC
TRBJ1-2,NA,NA,TRBV2,CASSFLSEGYTF,TGTGCCAGCAGCTTCCTCTCGGAGGGCTACACCTTC
TRBJ2-1,TRBD1,NA,TRBV28,CASSSLWTGGDNEQFF,TGTGCCAGCAGTTCCCTATGGACAGGGGGGGACAATGAGCAGTTCTTC
TRBJ1-1,NA,NA,TRBV6-5,CASSPRGDTEAFF,TGTGCCAGCAGTCCCCGGGGGGACACTGAAGCTTTCTTT
TRBJ1-5,NA,NA,TRBV4-2,CASSRTGGQPQHF,TGTGCCAGCAGCCGAACAGGCGGCCAGCCCCAGCATTTT
TRBJ2-1,TRBD1,few,TRBV6-2/TRBV6-3,CASSYNRGGEQFF,TGTGCCAGCAGTTATAACAGGGGCGGTGAGCAGTTCTTC
TRBJ2-1,TRBD2,NA,TRBV6-4,CASSQTSLASPFF,TGTGCCAGCAGCCAGACTAGCCTAGCTTCTCCGTTCTTC
TRBJ2-2,NA,NA,TRBV28,CASSPPQGGTGELFF,TGTGCCAGCAGTCCCCCCCAGGGTGGAACCGGGGAGCTGTTTTTT
TRBJ2-2,NA,NA,TRBV28,CASSTGQLNTGELFF,TGTGCCAGCAGTACAGGGCAGTTGAACACCGGGGAGCTGTTTTTT
TRBJ1-2,TRBD1,NA,TRBV2,CASSQTGSYGYTF,TGTGCCAGCAGTCAGACAGGGTCCTATGGCTACACCTTC
TRBJ2-1,TRBD2,NA,TRBV5-1,CASKVNVGGREDEQFF,TGCGCCAGCAAGGTAAATGTCGGCGGGAGGGAAGATGAGCAGTTCTTC
TRBJ1-5,TRBD1,NA,TRBV19,CASSPWTGSSGNQPQHF,TGTGCCAGTAGTCCTTGGACAGGTTCATCGGGCAATCAGCCCCAGCATTTT
TRBJ1-1,TRBD1,NA,TRBV24-1,CATRQGADTEAFF,TGTGCCACCAGACAGGGGGCTGACACTGAAGCTTTCTTT
TRBJ2-3,NA,NA,TRBV5-1,CASRFGTSTDTQYF,TGCGCCAGCCGGTTCGGGACTAGCACAGATACGCAGTATTTT
TRBJ2-5,TRBD1,NA,TRBV6-6,CASSKQGLQFVAQYF,TGTGCCAGCAGTAAACAGGGGTTACAATTTGTTGCCCAGTACTTC
TRBJ1-1,NA,few,TRBV10-3,CAISESTWDTEAFF,TGTGCCATCAGTGAGTCGACATGGGACACTGAAGCTTTCTTT
TRBJ2-2,NA,NA,TRBV9,CASSPRISVNTGELFF,TGTGCCAGCAGCCCCCGGATTAGCGTGAACACCGGGGAGCTGTTTTTT